A selection of T cell receptor beta chains follows, all from one sample in a study of blood T cell repertoires in COVID-19. Sequencing was performed with immunoSEQ multiplex PCR; in TCRdb, only in-frame clones are kept and a portion is missing. The sample has fewer than 300,000 clones, around 90% seen once. Sequencing was done on a sample of PBMCs or T cells enriched from blood (not recorded which). These receptor sequences come from a woman aged 30 to 39 who had recovered from COVID-19. Both conserved end residues are part of each CDR3. A D gene is named only where the DNA matches it firmly. Rows give clone size only sometimes, using once, few, many, or a class for an expanded clone.

CASSPVADPDTQYF	TGTGCCAGCAGCCCCGTAGCGGACCCAGATACGCAGTATTTT	TRBJ2-3	TRBV7-9	.	.
CASSIVGVGNQPQHF	TGTGCCAGTAGTATAGTAGGAGTAGGCAATCAGCCCCAGCATTTT	TRBJ1-5	TRBV19	.	.
CASSQERFAGVAYEQYF	TGCGCCAGCAGCCAAGAGCGTTTTGCGGGAGTAGCCTACGAGCAGTACTTC	TRBJ2-7	TRBV4-3	.	TRBD2
CASSETGGWGYTF	TGTGCCAGCAGCGAAACAGGGGGATGGGGCTACACCTTC	TRBJ1-2	TRBV5-4	.	TRBD1
CASSPGTGSEQFF	TGTGCCAGCAGCCCGGGCACGGGGAGTGAGCAGTTCTTC	TRBJ2-1	TRBV7-3	once	.
CASSFTPTNYGYTF	TGTGCCAGTAGTTTTACTCCAACTAACTATGGCTACACCTTC	TRBJ1-2	TRBV19	.	.
CASRRQGAYQPQHF	TGTGCCAGCCGGAGACAGGGGGCATATCAGCCCCAGCATTTT	TRBJ1-5	TRBV2	once	TRBD1
CASSPGQGAYEQYF	TGTGCCAGCTCACCGGGACAGGGGGCCTACGAGCAGTACTTC	TRBJ2-7	TRBV18	.	TRBD1
CASSPRGIAGYTF	TGCGCCAGCAGCCCCAGGGGAATTGCTGGCTACACCTTC	TRBJ1-2	TRBV5-1	.	.
CATSGAGYTGELFF	TGTGCCACCAGTGGGGCAGGGTACACCGGGGAGCTGTTTTTT	TRBJ2-2	TRBV24-1	.	.
CAIRPGEPGELFF	TGTGCCATCCGACCGGGAGAACCCGGGGAGCTGTTTTTT	TRBJ2-2	TRBV10-3	few	.
CASSIDPRRLNNEQFF	TGTGCCAGTAGTATAGATCCTAGGAGGCTAAACAATGAGCAGTTCTTC	TRBJ2-1	TRBV19	.	.
CASSSLAGEGDTQYF	TGTGCCAGTAGTTCACTAGCGGGAGAGGGAGATACGCAGTATTTT	TRBJ2-3	TRBV19	.	TRBD2
CASSVTQGMGNSPLHF	TGTGCCAGCAGCGTAACACAGGGGATGGGAAATTCACCCCTCCACTTT	TRBJ1-6	TRBV9	few	TRBD1
CASSILGQGHSPLHF	TGTGCCAGCAGCATTCTGGGGCAGGGTCATTCACCCCTCCACTTT	TRBJ1-6	TRBV7-3	few	.
CASSVEGPYEQYF	TGTGCCAGCAGTGTAGAGGGCCCCTACGAGCAGTACTTC	TRBJ2-7	TRBV6-4	.	.
CASSLHYEQYF	TGTGCCAGCAGTTTACATTACGAGCAGTACTTC	TRBJ2-7	TRBV28	.	.
CASSANERDRVKNEQFF	TGTGCCAGCAGTGCGAATGAGCGGGACAGGGTAAAGAATGAGCAGTTCTTC	TRBJ2-1	TRBV6-1	.	TRBD1
CASSLRRQGGSPLHF	TGTGCCAGCAGCTTACGGAGACAGGGTGGCTCACCCCTCCACTTT	TRBJ1-6	TRBV7-2	once	TRBD1
CASSFGQGGYGYTF	TGTGCCAGCAGCTTTGGGCAGGGCGGCTATGGCTACACCTTC	TRBJ1-2	TRBV5-4	.	.
CASSFSDRPQHF	TGTGCCAGCAGTTTTAGCGACCGGCCCCAGCATTTT	TRBJ1-5	TRBV12-3/TRBV12-4	.	.
CATSDLPTSGSRSDEQFF	TGTGCCACCAGTGATTTGCCTACTAGCGGGAGCCGCTCGGATGAGCAGTTCTTC	TRBJ2-1	TRBV24-1	.	TRBD2
CASSHAGGYEQYF	TGCGCCAGCAGCCACGCAGGGGGCTACGAGCAGTACTTC	TRBJ2-7	TRBV4-3	.	TRBD1
CASSGWAASGNTIYF	TGTGCCAGTAGTGGCTGGGCAGCCTCTGGAAACACCATATATTTT	TRBJ1-3	TRBV19	.	.
CASSYGTETTGELFF	TGTGCCAGCAGTTATGGGACAGAAACCACCGGGGAGCTGTTTTTT	TRBJ2-2	TRBV7-9	once	TRBD1
CASSTQGSNYGYTF	TGTGCCAGCAGTACCCAGGGTAGCAACTATGGCTACACCTTC	TRBJ1-2	TRBV6-5	.	.
CASSPAAGGILDTQYF	TGCGCCAGCAGCCCGGCGGCGGGAGGGATATTAGATACGCAGTATTTT	TRBJ2-3	TRBV23-1	.	TRBD2
CASSWRGQGPQHF	TGTGCCAGCAGTTGGAGGGGTCAGGGGCCCCAGCATTTT	TRBJ1-5	TRBV28	.	.
CAWSVLANQPQHF	TGTGCCTGGAGTGTTTTGGCCAATCAGCCCCAGCATTTT	TRBJ1-5	TRBV30	.	.
CASRDVAGVYEQYF	TGTGCCAGCAGGGACGTAGCGGGAGTTTACGAGCAGTACTTC	TRBJ2-7	TRBV6-5	.	TRBD2
CATRSPGGTGELFF	TGTGCCACCAGGAGCCCCGGGGGGACCGGGGAGCTGTTTTTT	TRBJ2-2	TRBV24-1	.	TRBD2
CASTPGDDYGYTF	TGTGCCAGCACCCCAGGGGACGACTATGGCTACACCTTC	TRBJ1-2	TRBV9	.	.
CASSLQGANSPLHF	TGTGCCAGTAGTCTACAGGGGGCGAATTCACCCCTCCACTTT	TRBJ1-6	TRBV19	.	TRBD1
CASSQTGTSGGDTQYF	TGCGCCAGCAGCCAGACCGGGACTAGCGGGGGAGATACGCAGTATTTT	TRBJ2-3	TRBV4-1	.	TRBD2
CASSLRAGGTDTQYF	TGTGCCAGCAGTTTAAGGGCAGGGGGTACAGATACGCAGTATTTT	TRBJ2-3	TRBV28	.	TRBD1
CASSLTGGNTGELFF	TGTGCCAGCAGCTTAACCGGGGGGAACACCGGGGAGCTGTTTTTT	TRBJ2-2	TRBV7-3	once	.
CASSPDTDRVGTEAFF	TGTGCCAGCAGCCCAGATACAGACAGGGTGGGCACTGAAGCTTTCTTT	TRBJ1-1	TRBV3-1/TRBV3-2	.	TRBD1
CASSLGVSGSTDTQYF	TGTGCCAGCAGCTTAGGTGTCTCGGGAAGCACAGATACGCAGTATTTT	TRBJ2-3	TRBV7-9	once	.
CASSLHTTGRNTEAFF	TGTGCCAGCAGTCTACACACTACAGGGCGGAACACTGAAGCTTTCTTT	TRBJ1-1	TRBV28	once	.
CASNSGNNQPQHF	TGTGCCAGCAACTCAGGGAACAATCAGCCCCAGCATTTT	TRBJ1-5	TRBV28	.	.
CASSPTLGLADEQFF	TGTGCCAGCAGTCCAACCCTCGGACTAGCGGATGAGCAGTTCTTC	TRBJ2-1	TRBV27	.	TRBD2
CASSPPPFGLADPYEQYF	TGTGCCAGCAGTCCTCCCCCCTTTGGGCTAGCGGACCCCTACGAGCAGTACTTC	TRBJ2-7	TRBV28	.	TRBD2
CASSYSSSGRADEQFF	TGTGCCAGCAGTTACTCGTCTAGCGGGAGGGCTGATGAGCAGTTCTTC	TRBJ2-1	TRBV6-2/TRBV6-3	.	TRBD2
CASSPPGQAFYEQYF	TGTGCCAGCAGCCCCCCGGGACAGGCATTCTACGAGCAGTACTTC	TRBJ2-7	TRBV11-2	.	TRBD1
CASSWDGSTYNEQFF	TGTGCCAGCAGTTGGGACGGGAGTACCTACAATGAGCAGTTCTTC	TRBJ2-1	TRBV27	.	.
CASRDSDRTNTEAFF	TGTGCCAGCAGAGACTCGGACAGGACGAACACTGAAGCTTTCTTT	TRBJ1-1	TRBV6-4	.	TRBD1
CASSIDRGGETQYF	TGTGCCAGTAGTATAGATCGAGGCGGAGAGACCCAGTACTTC	TRBJ2-5	TRBV19	.	.
CASGQSAGTQYF	TGTGCTAGTGGTCAGAGCGCTGGGACCCAGTACTTC	TRBJ2-5	TRBV12-5	.	.